This TCR beta chain was identified during a study of OX40 agonist ivuxolimab in advanced cancers. Turning to the study itself: Ivuxolimab is an agonistic anti-OX40 (CD134) antibody, and patients were treated with it. Broader study findings: Low normalized clonal expansion also occurred in some nonresponding patients. With doses of 0.1-3.0 mg/kg, partial responders showed among the lowest clonal expansion.

Peripheral blood came from all dose cohorts at three timepoints. CDR1 and CDR2 from the germline V gene are SGHRS and YFSETQ. V was pared by 1 base and J by 3 bases, with 10 bases between. The CDR3 loop spans 14 amino acids. On this clone: Its target is not known.

Only in-frame clones appear in the TCRdb table, and some are missing; sequencing was by immunoSEQ multiplex PCR. The repertoire includes roughly 72,000 clones, over 90% of them detected once, and roughly 14% sits in the top ten. The sequenced sample was CD4+ or CD8+ T cells sorted from blood, obtained in a trial of the OX40 agonist ivuxolimab. The rearrangement joins TRBV5-1 to TRBJ1-2; a weak D match, TRBD1 (5 bases). This sequence was found in an adult with an advanced solid tumor such as melanoma, head and neck, liver or kidney cancer. CDR3 DNA: TGCGCCAGCAGCTTGACGGTAGGGGACTATGGCTACACCTTC. Translating gives CASSLTVGDYGYTF.